This T cell receptor beta chain originates from a study of Ad26.COV2.S vaccination and SARS-CoV-2 variants. CDR1 is MDHEN, CDR2 SYDVKM, per germline. Trimming took off 7 bases at V and 0 bases at J, with 13 bases between the two ends. There are 16 residues in the CDR3. Treatment specified: around 19 received Ad26.COV2.S at low or high dose, single or two shots; about 5 received placebo; per-sample allocation not given. Collection of samples fell on day 63 after the first vaccine or placebo injection. A Boston donor was an adult aged 18-55 years. Produced via immunoSEQ multiplex PCR; TCRdb's table is partial and in-frame only. Among 360,000 or so clones listed, approximately 90% were seen once.

The sequencing here drew on peripheral blood, taken in a trial of Ad26.COV2.S vaccine versus placebo. The receptor was isolated from a person between 18 and 65 years old who received the Ad26.COV2.S COVID-19 vaccine or a placebo. The rearrangement uses TRBV28 and TRBJ2-6; D is undetermined. The CDR3 sequence is CASTWGPTSGANVLTF. CDR3 coding DNA: TGTGCCAGCACGTGGGGTCCCACCTCTGGGGCCAACGTCCTGACTTTC.